This record concerns one T cell receptor (beta chain) sequence. This CDR3 is 13 amino acids long. The germline gives CDR1 SGHRS, CDR2 YFSETQ. Germline trimming cut 5 bases from V and 5 bases from J; bases unmatched to any gene: 3. This record comes from a study of cytomegalovirus exposure and HLA in healthy donors. The study ran its PCR with 60 Vbeta and 13 Jbeta primers. The data were produced by immunoSEQ multiplex PCR, yet TCRdb's version contains in-frame clones alone and is incomplete. The sample holds approximately 210,000 clones; roughly 79% are singletons and the top ten take approximately 2%.

The clonotype comes from a male donor in good health and CMV-seronegative. Sequencing was carried out using PBMCs. The chain uses TRBV5-1 and TRBJ1-5; 8 positions agree with TRBD1. The CDR3 nucleotides read TGCGCCAGCAGGCCGGGACAGGATCAGCCCCAGCATTTT. This gives the protein CASRPGQDQPQHF. Full variable domain (outside the CDR3, taken from reference TRBV5-1 and TRBJ1-5): KAGVTQTPRYLIKTRGQQVTLSCSPISGHRSVSWYQQTPGQGLQFLFEYFSETQRNKGNFPGRFSGRQFSNSRSEMNVSTLELGDSALYLCASRPGQDQPQHFGDGTRLSIL.